This paragraph covers one TCR beta chain sequence. The PCR made use of 60 Vbeta and 13 Jbeta primers. The table came from immunoSEQ multiplex PCR; TCRdb's copy has only in-frame clones and leaves some out. The table includes about 120,000 clones, over 8.5% detected once. These data are taken from a study of cytomegalovirus exposure and HLA in healthy donors. The CDR3 is made up of 12 amino acids. Germline CDR1 and CDR2: MNHEY and SVGAGI. Trimming shortened V by 1 base and J by 12 bases, and 12 bases separated the two germline ends. The rearrangement joins TRBV6-5 to TRBJ1-1; weak D call: TRBD1 (6 bases). The specimen sequenced was PBMCs. This receptor was identified in a woman aged 40 to 50 in good health and CMV-seropositive. The chain's CDR3 is CASSYLQGETFF. The CDR3 region has the DNA TGTGCCAGCAGTTACTTACAGGGAGAGACTTTCTTT.